This T cell receptor (beta chain) was found in a study of beta chain features in type 1 diabetes. As for the study in general: All samples yielded some 100,000,000 examined sorted cells.

The germline gives CDR1 MNHNY, CDR2 SVGAGI (reference sequence). V lost 5 bases, J lost 1 base, and 3 bases lay in between. The length of the CDR3 is 13 residues. Isolated RNA was reverse transcribed in full, so expressed TCRB transcripts were sequenced. Naive, central memory and regulatory T cell samples averaged about 3.57 million immunoSEQ reads each. Libraries were prepared by immunoSEQ multiplex PCR; TCRdb keeps only in-frame clonotypes and omits some of them. The sample has around 500,000 clones, about an eighth seen once. For this clone: Its antigen remains unknown. A much larger clone sits a single nucleotide away, making a read error possible.

Heparinised blood was drawn once per donor, averaging about 116 mL. Broader study findings: Naive, central memory and regulatory TCRB repertoires appeared more similar among patients than healthy donors.

The sequenced sample was naive CD4+ T cells from blood. The receptor was isolated from a woman aged 18-30 years in good health. The rearrangement joins TRBV6-6 to TRBJ2-6; D remains unclear. CDR3 nucleotides: TGTGCCAGCAGTGGTTCTGGGGCCAACGTCCTGACTTTC. It translates to CASSGSGANVLTF.